This entry features one T cell receptor beta chain sequence. Generated by immunoSEQ multiplex PCR, the TCRdb table keeps only in-frame clones and is missing some. This table holds 1,500,000 or so clones, around 95% found once. This entry is derived from a study of shared clonotypes between healthy human individuals. The TCR comes from a man aged 25 to 45 in good health. Sequences were obtained from naive CD4+ T cells sorted from blood. Subset defined: CD45RA+ positively selected.

The CDR3 bases are TGTGCCAGCAGTTTAGTCCCCTCTGGAAACACCATATATTTT. This gives the protein CASSLVPSGNTIYF. The rearrangement joins TRBV27 to TRBJ1-3; D is unclear. Germline assignment: CDR1 MNHEY and CDR2 SMNVEV (reference sequence). The V and J ends lost 2 bases and 0 bases respectively, with 5 bases between them. CDR3 length: 14 residues.